This paragraph covers one T cell receptor beta chain sequence. Its antigen is undetermined. The CDR3 covers 15 residues. CDR1 is SGHAT, CDR2 FQNNGV, per germline. The ends lost 6 bases at V and 10 bases at J; junction bases unmatched: 10. The data derive from a study of shared clonotypes between healthy human individuals. Background on the study: Per-donor plates numbered three CD4 naive, three CD4 memory, two CD8 naive and one CD8 memory.

In the sorted-subset replicate PCRs, around 200 ng DNA, tens of thousands of T cell genomes, was used. Repertoires were generated with immunoSEQ multiplex PCR, while TCRdb's copy carries only in-frame clones and drops some. The repertoire holds 150,000 to 200,000 clones, with 80% to 95% as singletons. Study outcomes and limitations: Around 5% of naive CD4 clonotypes were shared across several donors. Richness estimates generally favored naive over memory subsets.

This receptor was obtained from a woman in her 30s in good health. J is TRBJ2-1 and V is TRBV11-2; 12 bases are a match to TRBD2. Sequencing was carried out using naive CD4+ T cells sorted from blood. The subset here: CD45RA+ positively selected. The CDR3 reads CASRALAGGRGEQFF. The DNA of the CDR3 is TGTGCCAGCAGGGCTCTAGCGGGAGGGCGAGGGGAGCAGTTCTTC.